What follows describes a single T cell receptor (beta chain). V lost 0 bases and J lost 0, with 12 bases in between. Germline V gene lookup returns CDR1 SGDLS and CDR2 YYNGEE. This CDR3 contains 16 residues. This sample stems from a study of blood T cell repertoires in COVID-19. The overall study: The United States, Italy and Spain were the sources of the acute and convalescent COVID-19 samples.

In the study's own analysis: For nucleated cells, counts were estimated from reference gene primer amplification. The repertoire was sequenced with immunoSEQ multiplex PCR; TCRdb's copy has only in-frame clones and lacks some. V and J calls and clone size follow that table, whereas D and trimming were derived from the DNA. The table shows approximately 15,000 clones, with around 89% occurring only once. This TCR was sampled from a human donor in a cohort sampled during active COVID-19. The chain links TRBV9 to TRBJ1-1, with D unclear. The material sequenced was peripheral blood. The CDR3 DNA is TGTGCCAGCAGCGTAGGGCTAGGCGGCCTGAACACTGAAGCTTTCTTT. Its translation is CASSVGLGGLNTEAFF. The variable domain in full, completed from reference TRBV9 and TRBJ1-1, reads DSGVTQTPKHLITATGQRVTLRCSPRSGDLSVYWYQQSLDQGLQFLIQYYNGEERAKGNILERFSAQQFPDLHSELNLSSLELGDSALYFCASSVGLGGLNTEAFFGQGTRLTVV.